This T cell receptor (beta chain) comes out of a study of blood T cell repertoires in COVID-19. This clone was detected only a few times. Only in-frame clones appear in the TCRdb table, and some are missing; sequencing was by immunoSEQ multiplex PCR. This table has about 360,000 clones, around 83% appearing once. The sequenced material came from peripheral blood. This TCR came from a man aged 25 to 45 with active or convalescent COVID-19.

The CDR3 spells CASSLEYGGGAQYF. The CDR3 coding sequence is TGTGCCAGCAGCTTAGAATACGGGGGAGGGGCCCAGTACTTC. V usage is TRBV7-9 and J usage is TRBJ2-7, with TRBD2 matching 7 bases. J lost 10 bases, V lost 1 base, and 10 bases had no gene match. The germline V gene has CDR1 SEHNR and CDR2 FQNEAQ (reference sequence). The CDR3 is 14 residues long.